The rows below give T cell receptor beta chains drawn from one sample of a study of early T cells in non-severe SARS-CoV-2 infection. TCRdb reanalysed the 5' RACE reads using MiXCR and keeps one entry per CDR3 protein. The sample lists approximately 20,000 distinct CDR3 sequences, approximately 4.5% occurring once. Sequencing used whole blood. The receptors here all came from an adult who was a healthcare worker with PCR-confirmed SARS-CoV-2 infection or an uninfected control (not recorded which). Both conserved end residues are part of each CDR3.

v_gene: TRBV5-1
CDR3aa: CASAIQGSTYEQYF

v_gene: TRBV7-2
CDR3aa: CASSHRLAGVSTDTQYF

v_gene: TRBV6-2/TRBV6-3
CDR3aa: CASRDQISGTGGSYEQYF

v_gene: TRBV7-2
CDR3aa: CASSPRTGVAAQHF

v_gene: TRBV28
CDR3aa: CASSHPRRGGTFFSYNEQFF

v_gene: TRBV9
CDR3aa: CASSFSGGPGELFF

v_gene: TRBV7-9
CDR3aa: CASSLTQGRETQYF

v_gene: TRBV6-6
CDR3aa: CASSETGSSGNTIYF

v_gene: TRBV30
CDR3aa: CAQEAADPSSLNYGYTF

v_gene: TRBV6-2/TRBV6-3
CDR3aa: CASSYRQNYGYTF

v_gene: TRBV7-2
CDR3aa: CASSLGKWDGTQYF

v_gene: TRBV21-1
CDR3aa: CASSRTDSQLNYEQYF

v_gene: TRBV20-1
CDR3aa: CSVQRYKPLGANQPQHF

v_gene: TRBV4-2
CDR3aa: CASRALEGDYGYTF

v_gene: TRBV21-1
CDR3aa: CASSPGRGLGNYEQYF

v_gene: TRBV4-3
CDR3aa: CASSWDLAPYEQYF

v_gene: TRBV12-3/TRBV12-4
CDR3aa: CASSSWTSGGDEQFF

v_gene: TRBV19
CDR3aa: CASSYGGRIQYF

v_gene: TRBV6-6
CDR3aa: CASKYPEETQYF

v_gene: TRBV21-1
CDR3aa: CASSKIGTEGPQHF

v_gene: TRBV5-1
CDR3aa: CASSLGTAIQETQYF

v_gene: TRBV4-2
CDR3aa: CASSHPNTIYF

v_gene: TRBV12-3/TRBV12-4
CDR3aa: CASTPDTGELFF

v_gene: TRBV6-5
CDR3aa: CASSFRQAYEQYF

v_gene: TRBV11-2
CDR3aa: CASSLVRLQVDTQYF

v_gene: TRBV7-2
CDR3aa: CASSFSFQPQHF

v_gene: TRBV4-3
CDR3aa: CASSPGQGYYEQYF

v_gene: TRBV18
CDR3aa: CASSNAGTLYEQYF

v_gene: TRBV20-1
CDR3aa: CSARPGDGEKLFF

v_gene: TRBV20-1
CDR3aa: CSARGGRLNEQFF

v_gene: TRBV11-2
CDR3aa: CASSLGHAFGYTF

v_gene: TRBV20-1
CDR3aa: CSATEPWANYGYTF

v_gene: TRBV6-6
CDR3aa: CASSGQGLSNQPQHF

v_gene: TRBV10-1
CDR3aa: CASSENLGFGEQYF

v_gene: TRBV6-6
CDR3aa: CASSRQGQVVSGANVLTF

v_gene: TRBV6-2/TRBV6-3
CDR3aa: CASSYSLGTGAYPFTDTQYF

v_gene: TRBV6-2/TRBV6-3
CDR3aa: CASSYLTWDEAFF

v_gene: TRBV28
CDR3aa: CASSFSGQGGEQYF

v_gene: TRBV2
CDR3aa: CASTSNYEQYF

v_gene: TRBV11-3
CDR3aa: CASSLEQGHSNQPQHF

v_gene: TRBV29-1
CDR3aa: CSVELQEGANVLTF

v_gene: TRBV27
CDR3aa: CASSLLLARTDTQYF

v_gene: TRBV24-1
CDR3aa: CATSTSGGGTDTQYF

v_gene: TRBV28
CDR3aa: CASSFWRGGVYEQYF

v_gene: TRBV18
CDR3aa: CASSQQGAFGYTF

v_gene: TRBV28
CDR3aa: CASSRTGFDEQFF